This TCR beta chain emerged from a study of T cells in tuberculosis. Trimming shortened V by 1 base and J by 4 bases, and 13 bases separated the two germline ends. Looked up from germline, CDR1 is KGHSH and CDR2 is LQKENI. This CDR3 is built from 15 residues. Findings and limits, study-wide: Active tuberculosis patients had shorter CDR3-alpha; the beta difference was nonsignificant. Smaller distances to GMM-specific TCRs suggested their expansion in active tuberculosis.

TCRdb keeps only in-frame clones here, not all; method: immunoSEQ multiplex PCR. Here the sample spans 25,000 or so clones, around 90% being singletons. Worth noting for this clone: Its antigen is not known.

The chain joins TRBV18 to TRBJ2-5, with D possibly TRBD1 on 5 matching bases. The TCR comes from a donor aged 10-29 years with latent tuberculosis or without tuberculosis infection. The specimen sequenced was PBMCs. CDR3 loop: CASSPQSWGGETQYF. CDR3 in DNA: TGTGCCAGCTCACCACAGAGCTGGGGCGGAGAGACCCAGTACTTC. The full variable domain, rest sourced from reference TRBV18 and TRBJ2-5, is NAGVMQNPRHLVRRRGQEARLRCSPMKGHSHVYWYRQLPEEGLKFMVYLQKENIIDESGMPKERFSAEFPKEGPSILRIQQVVRGDSAAYFCASSPQSWGGETQYFGPGTRLLVL.